This TCR beta chain was identified during a study of human T cells and chemical hapten exposure. Whole-study context: In the sensitization step, 2% DPC was placed on approximately 2 cm by approximately 2 cm of upper inner arm skin. Patch tests applied 0.01% DPC to the upper back and were scored after 6 days. Study conclusions and caveats: TCRs at a frequency above 1 in 1000 stayed unchanged with DPC sensitization.

V lost 7 bases and J 4 bases, leaving 10 bases between the germline ends. This CDR3 contains 13 residues. This clonotype turned up a few times. Its antigen is not known. The study used a library that attached unique molecular identifiers to individual cDNA molecules. Original analysis: Ranging from about 20,000 to 750,000, TCR counts per sample had a median value of approximately 99,000. In TCRdb, the reads were re-called with MiXCR into one record per CDR3 protein. TCRdb's processing, not the authors' own work, is the source of the V and J calls. This sample has 2,000 to 2,500 distinct CDR3 sequences, with around three fifths found just once. The treatment is: therapeutic diphenylcyclopropenone sensitization with weekly scalp DPC.

The chain carries TRBV12-3 or TRBV12-4 and TRBJ2-2; D is perhaps TRBD2 (5 bases). The TCR comes from an adult with alopecia areata. Some clones in this sample may be carry-over from other donors' samples. This table probably holds off-target reads from a library built for another chain. Material: whole blood, obtained before DPC sensitization or 2, 6, or about 24 weeks after (not recorded which). Written as DNA, the CDR3 is TGTGCCAGCATTGGAGCGGTCACCGGGGAGCTGTTTTTT. Translated, it gives CASIGAVTGELFF.